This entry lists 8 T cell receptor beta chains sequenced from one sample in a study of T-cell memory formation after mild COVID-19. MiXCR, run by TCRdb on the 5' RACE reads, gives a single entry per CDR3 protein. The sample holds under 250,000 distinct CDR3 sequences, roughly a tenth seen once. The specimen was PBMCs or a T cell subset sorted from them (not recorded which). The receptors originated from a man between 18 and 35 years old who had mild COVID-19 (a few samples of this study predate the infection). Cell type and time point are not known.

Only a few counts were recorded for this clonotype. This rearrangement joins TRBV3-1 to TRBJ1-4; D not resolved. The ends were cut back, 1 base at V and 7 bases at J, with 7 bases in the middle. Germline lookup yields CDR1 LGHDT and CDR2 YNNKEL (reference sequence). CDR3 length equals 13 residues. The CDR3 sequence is CASSQGSAEKLFF. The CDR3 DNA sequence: TGTGCCAGCAGCCAAGGCTCTGCTGAAAAACTGTTTTTT.

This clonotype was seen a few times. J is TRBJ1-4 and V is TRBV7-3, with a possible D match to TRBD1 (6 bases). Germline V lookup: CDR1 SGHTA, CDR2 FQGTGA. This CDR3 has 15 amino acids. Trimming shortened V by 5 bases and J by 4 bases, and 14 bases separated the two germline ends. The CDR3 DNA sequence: TGTGCCAGCAGCCCCACAGGGAGCCGTAATGAAAAACTGTTTTTT. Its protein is CASSPTGSRNEKLFF.

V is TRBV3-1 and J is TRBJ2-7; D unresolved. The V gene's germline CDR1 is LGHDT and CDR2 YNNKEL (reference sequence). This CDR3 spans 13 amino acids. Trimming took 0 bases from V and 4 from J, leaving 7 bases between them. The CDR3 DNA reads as TGTGCCAGCAGCCAAGATCGCCGTTACGAGCAGTACTTC. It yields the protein CASSQDRRYEQYF.

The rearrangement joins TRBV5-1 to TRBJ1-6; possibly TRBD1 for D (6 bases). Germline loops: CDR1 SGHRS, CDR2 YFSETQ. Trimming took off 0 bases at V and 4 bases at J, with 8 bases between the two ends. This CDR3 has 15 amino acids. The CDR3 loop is CASSLGQDYNSPLHF. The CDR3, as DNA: TGCGCCAGCAGCTTGGGACAGGATTATAATTCACCCCTCCACTTT. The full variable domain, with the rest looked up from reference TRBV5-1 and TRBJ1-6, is KAGVTQTPRYLIKTRGQQVTLSCSPISGHRSVSWYQQTPGQGLQFLFEYFSETQRNKGNFPGRFSGRQFSNSRSEMNVSTLELGDSALYLCASSLGQDYNSPLHFGNGTRLTVT.

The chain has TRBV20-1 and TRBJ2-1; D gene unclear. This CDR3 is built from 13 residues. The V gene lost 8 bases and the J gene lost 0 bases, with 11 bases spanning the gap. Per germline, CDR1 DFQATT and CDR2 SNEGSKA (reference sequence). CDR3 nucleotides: TGCAGTATCTCTAGGGACTCCTACAATGAGCAGTTCTTC. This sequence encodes CSISRDSYNEQFF.

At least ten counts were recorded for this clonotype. DNA for the CDR3: TGTGCCAGCAGCTCTGTCACAGATACGCAGTATTTT. Amino acid sequence: CASSSVTDTQYF. V usage is TRBV12-3 or TRBV12-4 and J usage is TRBJ2-3; D gene ambiguous. V was clipped by 6 bases and J by 2 bases, with 6 bases between them. This CDR3 has 12 residues.

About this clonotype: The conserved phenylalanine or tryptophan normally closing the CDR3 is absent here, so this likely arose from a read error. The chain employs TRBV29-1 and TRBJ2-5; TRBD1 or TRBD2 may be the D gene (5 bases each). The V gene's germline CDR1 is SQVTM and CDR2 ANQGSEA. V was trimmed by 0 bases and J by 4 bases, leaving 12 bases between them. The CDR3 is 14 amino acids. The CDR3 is CSVEEMSRGETQYL. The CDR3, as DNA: TGCAGCGTTGAAGAGATGTCGAGGGGAGAGACCCAGTACCTC.

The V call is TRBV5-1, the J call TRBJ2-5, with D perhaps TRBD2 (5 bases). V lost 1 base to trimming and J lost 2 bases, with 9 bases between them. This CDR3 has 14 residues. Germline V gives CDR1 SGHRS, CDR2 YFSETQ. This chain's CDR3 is CASSLTLGQETQYF. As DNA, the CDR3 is TGCGCCAGCAGCTTGACACTAGGACAAGAGACCCAGTACTTC.